This entry is about one TCR beta chain. This sample is drawn from a study of blood T cell repertoires in COVID-19. In germline, CDR1 is SGHKS, CDR2 YYEKEE (reference sequence). There are 16 residues in the CDR3. With 0 bases clipped from V and 2 bases from J, the junction kept 6 bases outside the gene matches. Data came from immunoSEQ multiplex PCR; TCRdb stores just in-frame clones and leaves some out. The profile shows over 200,000 clones, about 85% of them singletons. The source is a man aged 55 to 69 who had recovered from COVID-19. The chain has TRBV5-5 and TRBJ1-2; the match to TRBD1 covers 8 bases. Specimen: peripheral blood. The CDR3 here is CASSLVGQGANYGYTF. In nucleotides, the CDR3 is TGTGCCAGCAGCTTGGTCGGGCAGGGGGCGAACTATGGCTACACCTTC.